These 7 T cell receptor beta chains were sequenced from one sample in a study of blood T cell repertoires in COVID-19 (dated by TCRdb to about 2020). Library construction relied on the immunoSEQ multiplex PCR assay. This immuneACCESS table, as held by TCRdb, lists in-frame sequences with V and J called but not all clones. Of the missing ones, under half trace to an unresolved V gene in checked studies; the others have no known cause. The sample profile shows tens of thousands of clones; 60% to 75% of them were found once. The ten largest clones add up to 28% of the sample. The material sequenced was peripheral blood. These receptors were taken from a woman aged 80 or older with acute or convalescent COVID-19.

This clone was seen only once. Other DNA variants within this sample encode the same CDR3. The genes are TRBV18 and TRBJ1-2; unclear D gene. V was pared by 5 bases and J by 4 bases, with 11 bases between. This CDR3 has 13 residues. Germline-derived CDR1 and CDR2 are KGHSH and LQKENI. This chain's CDR3 is CASSNARGYGYTF. Here the CDR3 DNA reads TGTGCCAGCTCAAACGCCAGAGGCTATGGCTACACCTTC.

The rearrangement joins TRBV28 to TRBJ1-1; 9 nucleotides match TRBD1. This CDR3 has 14 residues. V lost 9 bases and J lost 1; bases outside the gene matches: 6. Looked up from germline, CDR1 is MDHEN and CDR2 is SYDVKM. CDR3 DNA sequence: TGTGCCAGTTTACAGGGGGCTCCGAACACTGAAGCTTTCTTT. Protein sequence: CASLQGAPNTEAFF.

The chain joins TRBV7-9 to TRBJ1-5, with TRBD1 matching 11 bases. From germline, CDR1 is SEHNR and CDR2 FQNEAQ (reference sequence). The CDR3 is made up of 16 amino acids. Trimming took 2 bases from V and 4 from J; bases not matched to a gene: 4. Here the CDR3 reads CASSLFGTGGNQPQHF. For the CDR3, the DNA is TGTGCCAGCAGCTTATTTGGGACAGGGGGAAATCAGCCCCAGCATTTT.

Only a few counts were recorded for this clone. Different DNA sequences within this sample yield the same CDR3. The V and J genes are TRBV28 and TRBJ2-1; the match to TRBD1 covers 8 bases. Germline trimming cut 7 bases from V and 2 bases from J; bases unmatched to any gene: 16. The length of the CDR3 is 18 residues. Germline V gene sequence: CDR1 MDHEN, CDR2 SYDVKM. The CDR3 DNA is TGTGCCAGCACCTTCGGACAGGGCATTATTAAACCCTACAATGAGCAGTTCTTC. Protein product: CASTFGQGIIKPYNEQFF.

This sequence joins TRBV7-8 and TRBJ2-7; TRBD2 matches at 9 bases. The CDR3 has 18 amino acids. V lost 6 bases to trimming and J lost 6 bases; unmatched junction nucleotides: 21. CDR1 SGHVS and CDR2 FQNEAQ come from the germline V gene. The CDR3 protein is CASRPPDKEGGRAGEQYF. The CDR3 region has the DNA TGTGCCAGCAGACCGCCCGATAAGGAGGGCGGGAGGGCCGGCGAGCAGTACTTC. Full variable domain (remainder filled in from reference TRBV7-8 and TRBJ2-7): GAGVSQSPRYKVAKRGQDVALRCDPISGHVSLFWYQQALGQGPEFLTYFQNEAQLDKSGLPSDRFFAERPEGSVSTLKIQRTQQEDSAVYLCASRPPDKEGGRAGEQYFGPGTRLTVT.

This clone was seen just once. This sequence joins TRBV19 and TRBJ2-2; 11 nucleotides align to TRBD2. The CDR3 consists of 16 residues. With 4 bases clipped from V and 1 base from J, the junction kept 2 bases outside the gene matches. Germline V gene sequence: CDR1 LNHDA, CDR2 SQIVND (reference sequence). In DNA, the CDR3 is TGTGCCAGTAGTACCGGGACTAGCGGGAACACCGGGGAGCTGTTTTTT. Translating it yields CASSTGTSGNTGELFF.

The table lists this clone with a few counts. The V call is TRBV6-5, the J call TRBJ2-7, with TRBD1 matching over 10 bases. J gave up 5 bases and V 5 bases, and 3 bases lay outside the gene matches. Germline assignment: CDR1 MNHEY and CDR2 SVGAGI. The CDR3 contains 13 residues. CDR3 DNA sequence: TGTGCCAGCAGTCCTGGACAGGGGGACGAGCAGTACTTC. Translating gives CASSPGQGDEQYF.